The 32 T cell receptor beta chains in this list originate from one sample, sequenced in a study of cytomegalovirus exposure and HLA in healthy donors (dated by TCRdb to the late 2010s). Library preparation employed the immunoSEQ multiplex PCR assay. For the multiplex PCR, a mixture combining 60 forward primers for TCR Vbeta segments and 13 reverse primers for TCR Jbeta segments was used. Entries here come from immuneACCESS through TCRdb and include only in-frame sequences with V and J called. Some clones fail to appear in such tables; in the studies checked, an unresolved V gene covers under half of the shortfall, and the cause of the remainder is unknown. Recorded for this sample are roughly 150,000 clones; around three fifths of them occurred a single time. The ten largest make up 2.5% to 3.5% of the sample. The sample comprised PBMCs. The receptors come from a woman aged 30 to 39 in good health and CMV-seropositive.

This chain uses TRBV5-4 with TRBJ2-5; perhaps TRBD2 as D (6 bases). Looked up from germline, CDR1 is SGHNT and CDR2 is YYREEE (reference sequence). The CDR3 totals 14 residues. The V end lost 2 bases, the J end lost 5 bases, and 13 bases lay between the germline ends. Written as DNA, the CDR3 is TGTGCCAGCAGCTTCTGGGGGGTGGCGGAGACCCAGTACTTC. Translated, it gives CASSFWGVAETQYF. Full variable domain (missing parts from reference TRBV5-4 and TRBJ2-5): ETGVTQSPTHLIKTRGQQVTLRCSSQSGHNTVSWYQQALGQGPQFIFQYYREEENGRGNFPPRFSGLQFPNYSSELNVNALELDDSALYLCASSFWGVAETQYFGPGTRLLVL.

This clone was picked up a small number of times. The chain has TRBV7-9 and TRBJ2-2; 7 bases are shared with TRBD2. V was clipped by 7 bases and J by 8 bases; unmatched bases: 10. The CDR3 loop spans 14 amino acids. Germline CDR1 and CDR2: SEHNR and FQNEAQ (reference sequence). CDR3 in DNA: TGTGCCAGCACCCAAGGATCGGGGGGAGGGGAGCTGTTTTTT. Amino acid sequence: CASTQGSGGGELFF.

CDR3 amino acids: CASSPAPGRETQYF. Written as DNA, the CDR3 is TGCGCCAGCAGCCCGGCACCAGGTCGAGAGACCCAGTACTTC. The gene calls are TRBV5-1 and TRBJ2-5; D is uncertain. CDR3 length: 14 residues. Germline values: CDR1 SGHRS, CDR2 YFSETQ. Trimming took off 4 bases at V and 4 bases at J, with 14 bases between the two ends.

The V call is TRBV7-9, the J call TRBJ1-6; D gene unclear. Deletions cut 5 bases from V and 2 bases from J, with 13 bases between. The CDR3 sequence is 16 residues long. Germline CDR1 SEHNR, CDR2 FQNEAQ (reference sequence). CDR3 nucleotides: TGTGCCAGCAGCCCGTCTCTAGCCACCTATAATTCACCCCTCCACTTT. Translation gives CASSPSLATYNSPLHF.

This sequence joins TRBV4-1 and TRBJ2-2; no clear D gene. CDR1 is MGHRA and CDR2 is YSYEKL in the germline V gene. V lost 3 bases, J lost 2 bases, and 19 bases lay in between. The CDR3 extends over 18 amino acids. DNA for the CDR3: TGCGCCAGCAGCCATGGATGGGTACAGTCACGTAACACCGGGGAGCTGTTTTTT. It translates to CASSHGWVQSRNTGELFF.

The V gene is TRBV6-1, the J gene TRBJ2-1, with TRBD1 identical over 10 bases. The germline gives CDR1 MNHNS, CDR2 SASEGT. CDR3 size: 15 residues. V shed 6 bases, J shed 12 bases, and the junction held 14 bases outside the gene matches. The CDR3: CASSKTGGIWDGQFF. DNA of the CDR3: TGTGCCAGCAGCAAGACAGGGGGCATCTGGGATGGGCAGTTCTTC.

This chain connects TRBV5-4 to TRBJ2-5; tentative D call: TRBD2 (5 bases). This CDR3 has 13 residues. Trimming took off 1 base at V and 11 bases at J, with 15 bases between the two ends. Germline values: CDR1 SGHNT, CDR2 YYREEE (reference sequence). The CDR3 sequence: CASSLSPSGGQYF. The CDR3 DNA follows: TGTGCCAGCAGCTTGTCGCCCAGCGGCGGGCAGTACTTC.

V is TRBV19 and J is TRBJ1-5; D not certain. Germline V lookup: CDR1 LNHDA, CDR2 SQIVND (reference sequence). Trimming took off 7 bases at V and 4 bases at J, with 17 bases between the two ends. This CDR3 has 15 amino acids. The CDR3 protein is CASILTAAGNQPQHF. Here the CDR3 DNA reads TGTGCCAGTATCCTGACGGCCGCGGGGAATCAGCCCCAGCATTTT.

This clone turned up a few times. The chain employs TRBV5-6 and TRBJ2-7; 9 positions agree with TRBD1. Trimming at V came to 2 bases and at J to 7 bases, leaving 4 bases not matched to a gene. The CDR3 consists of 13 residues. Germline V lookup: CDR1 SGHDT, CDR2 YYEEEE. Written as DNA, the CDR3 is TGTGCCAGCAGCTTACAGGGGGCGGAGGAGCAGTACTTC. It is translated as CASSLQGAEEQYF.

V gene TRBV5-4 combines with J gene TRBJ1-1, with D unclear. CDR1 and CDR2 from the germline V gene are SGHNT and YYREEE (reference sequence). This CDR3 comprises 13 residues. V was clipped by 9 bases and J by 4 bases, with 16 bases between them. CDR3 bases: TGTGCCACCGGGGTTGGGGTCGCCACTGAAGCTTTCTTT. This gives the protein CATGVGVATEAFF.

The CDR3 protein is CASSLEMNTEAFF. CDR3 sequence (DNA): TGTGCCAGCAGCTTAGAGATGAACACTGAAGCTTTCTTT. The chain links TRBV7-3 to TRBJ1-1, with D hard to call. The ends were cut back, 2 bases at V and 0 bases at J, with 4 bases in the middle. This CDR3 contains 13 residues. Germline V CDR1 and CDR2: SGHTA, FQGTGA.

The chain recombines TRBV6-1 with TRBJ2-3; the match to TRBD1 covers 7 bases. The ends lost 3 bases at V and 2 bases at J; junction bases unmatched: 11. The length of the CDR3 is 17 residues. CDR1 MNHNS and CDR2 SASEGT come from the germline V gene. Written as DNA, the CDR3 is TGTGCCAGCAGTGACCGACAGGGAATGAGGGACACAGATACGCAGTATTTT. Translated, it gives CASSDRQGMRDTDTQYF.

The rearrangement uses TRBV7-9 and TRBJ2-3; 7 bases agree with TRBD2. CDR3 length: 17 residues. Germline values: CDR1 SEHNR, CDR2 FQNEAQ (reference sequence). J lost 5 bases, V lost 2 bases, and 13 bases had no gene match. CDR3 nucleotides: TGTGCCAGCAGCTTAAGCTCAGCGGGATTAGTCGGAGATACGCAGTATTTT. This codes for CASSLSSAGLVGDTQYF.

As regards this clone: The same CDR3 can be traced to other DNA sequences in this sample. V is TRBV5-1 and J is TRBJ2-5, with 10 bases fitting TRBD1. CDR1 and CDR2 (germline): SGHRS, YFSETQ. This CDR3 is built from 16 residues. V was clipped by 1 base and J by 2 bases; unmatched bases: 5. The DNA for the CDR3 is TGCGCCAGCAGCTTGTACGGGACAGGGGTTCAAGAGACCCAGTACTTC. Protein sequence: CASSLYGTGVQETQYF. Using reference TRBV5-1 and TRBJ2-5 for the parts outside the CDR3, the full variable domain is KAGVTQTPRYLIKTRGQQVTLSCSPISGHRSVSWYQQTPGQGLQFLFEYFSETQRNKGNFPGRFSGRQFSNSRSEMNVSTLELGDSALYLCASSLYGTGVQETQYFGPGTRLLVL.

The gene calls are TRBV4-1 and TRBJ1-2; D ambiguous. There are 15 residues in the CDR3. Trimming took off 0 bases at V and 4 bases at J, with 12 bases between the two ends. Germline CDR1 reads MGHRA; CDR2 reads YSYEKL. This chain's CDR3 is CASSQETSKRYGYTF. CDR3 coding DNA: TGCGCCAGCAGCCAAGAAACCAGTAAGCGCTATGGCTACACCTTC.

This chain uses TRBV10-3 with TRBJ2-7; no firm D call. Germline V gene sequence: CDR1 ENHRY, CDR2 SYGVKD. Trimming left V 6 bases short and J 0 bases short, with 9 bases between. The CDR3 consists of 13 residues. CDR3 sequence reads: CAIRAASSYEQYF. CDR3 in DNA: TGTGCCATCAGGGCAGCGAGCTCCTACGAGCAGTACTTC.

The chain couples TRBV19 to TRBJ1-1, with 9 nucleotides matching TRBD1. Germline CDR1 reads LNHDA; CDR2 reads SQIVND (reference sequence). The CDR3 is 15 amino acids. V gave up 4 bases and J gave up 7 bases; unmatched junction bases: 10. The CDR3 spells CASSTRDRASGEAFF. DNA of the CDR3: TGTGCCAGTAGTACCCGGGACAGGGCGAGTGGTGAAGCTTTCTTT.

The chain uses TRBV28 and TRBJ2-1; D possibly corresponds to TRBD2 (6 bases). V dropped 1 base and J dropped 1 base, with 11 bases sitting between them. The CDR3 spans 16 residues. CDR1 and CDR2 from the germline V gene are MDHEN and SYDVKM. CDR3 coding DNA: TGTGCCAGCAGTTTATTGGAGGAGGGATCCTACAATGAGCAGTTCTTC. Translation gives CASSLLEEGSYNEQFF.

The chain recombines TRBV5-1 with TRBJ2-5, with 10 nucleotides matching TRBD2. The V segment lost 4 bases and the J segment 0 bases; nucleotides outside the gene matches: 9. The V gene's germline CDR1 is SGHRS and CDR2 YFSETQ. CDR3 length: 17 amino acids. CDR3 sequence reads: CASSPGLSGRYQETQYF. The CDR3 DNA reads TGCGCCAGCAGCCCGGGACTTAGCGGGAGGTACCAAGAGACCCAGTACTTC.

The gene calls are TRBV14 and TRBJ2-2; D is perhaps TRBD1 (5 bases). Germline CDR1 SGHDN, CDR2 FVKESK. The CDR3 totals 16 residues. V was shortened by 4 bases and J by 3 bases, with 15 bases between the two germline ends. This chain's CDR3 is CASSRDSSSYTGELFF. CDR3 nucleotide sequence: TGTGCCAGCAGCCGAGACAGTAGCTCATACACCGGGGAGCTGTTTTTT.

The CDR3 coding sequence is TGTGCCACCAGCAGAGAGAGGGGGAATGGGGCCAACGTCCTGACTTTC. Amino acids: CATSRERGNGANVLTF. The rearrangement joins TRBV15 to TRBJ2-6, with TRBD1 as a possible D gene (6 bases). This CDR3 spans 16 amino acids. Trimming left V 0 bases short and J 3 bases short, with 9 bases between. Per germline, CDR1 LNHNV and CDR2 YYDKDF (reference sequence).

This clone was recorded once. The genes are TRBV7-9 and TRBJ1-3; unclear D gene. Germline CDR1 reads SEHNR; CDR2 reads FQNEAQ (reference sequence). V gave up 4 bases and J gave up 0 bases, with 13 bases separating them. The CDR3 contains 16 residues. Here the CDR3 reads CASSYHRVSSGNTIYF. The CDR3 DNA reads TGTGCCAGCAGCTATCACCGGGTATCCTCTGGAAACACCATATATTTT.

The chain recombines TRBV13 with TRBJ1-4, with 9 bases aligning to TRBD1. Germline CDR1 and CDR2: PRHDT and FYEKMQ (reference sequence). The CDR3 sequence is 17 residues long. V gave up 5 bases and J gave up 0 bases; unmatched junction bases: 7. DNA of the CDR3: TGTGCCAGCAGCCTTGGGACAGGGTTTGCAACTAATGAAAAACTGTTTTTT. Translating it yields CASSLGTGFATNEKLFF.

V usage is TRBV15 and J usage is TRBJ2-1, with D possibly matching TRBD1 (6 bases). This CDR3 is built from 14 residues. Trimming removed 1 base at V and 7 bases at J, with 11 bases between. Germline V gives CDR1 LNHNV, CDR2 YYDKDF (reference sequence). For the CDR3, the DNA is TGTGCCACCAGCAGAGTTCGACAGGATAATGAGCAGTTCTTC. As protein: CATSRVRQDNEQFF.

The genes are TRBV7-8 and TRBJ1-1; D is unresolved. Trimming pared 5 bases from V and 6 bases from J, leaving 13 bases between. Germline-derived CDR1 and CDR2 are SGHVS and FQNEAQ. This CDR3 spans 13 amino acids. The CDR3 DNA reads as TGTGCCAGCAGCGTAGTCGGTATTCCTGAAGCTTTCTTT. This codes for CASSVVGIPEAFF.

The genes are TRBV27 and TRBJ1-4; D remains ambiguous. V dropped 4 bases and J dropped 5 bases, with 11 bases sitting between them. Germline V gives CDR1 MNHEY, CDR2 SMNVEV (reference sequence). The CDR3 sequence is 14 residues long. The CDR3 loop is CASSSGLGNEKLFF. CDR3 in DNA: TGTGCCAGCAGTTCTGGACTCGGAAATGAAAAACTGTTTTTT.

This clone was seen only a few times. V gene TRBV5-1 combines with J gene TRBJ1-2; TRBD1 matches 7 bases. Trimming cost V 4 bases and J 1 base; bases outside gene matches: 10. The CDR3 spans 16 residues. From germline, CDR1 is SGHRS and CDR2 YFSETQ. In DNA form, the CDR3 reads TGCGCCAGCAGCCACGGGACAGCAGGACGTAACTATGGCTACACCTTC. Its protein is CASSHGTAGRNYGYTF.

The chain employs TRBV28 and TRBJ2-7, with TRBD1 matching over 8 bases. The CDR3 extends over 14 amino acids. The germline gives CDR1 MDHEN, CDR2 SYDVKM. J gave up 5 bases and V 6 bases, and 9 bases lay outside the gene matches. The CDR3 loop is CASRKDREFHEQYF. The CDR3 coding sequence is TGTGCCAGCAGGAAGGACAGGGAATTCCACGAGCAGTACTTC.

With respect to this clone: An end of the junction differs from the germline gene, which may be a read error. The sample holds other DNA sequences that translate to the same CDR3. V and J are TRBV6-6 and TRBJ1-5; D ambiguous. This CDR3 has 11 residues. CDR1 MNHNY and CDR2 SVGAGI come from the germline V gene (reference sequence). The CDR3 loop reads CASSSDQPQHF. CDR3 sequence (DNA): TGTGCTAGCAGTTCCGATCAGCCCCAGCATTTT.

The chain has TRBV5-1 and TRBJ2-1; TRBD1 matches at 7 bases. This CDR3 comprises 14 residues. Per the germline V gene, CDR1 is SGHRS and CDR2 is YFSETQ. With 2 bases clipped from V and 8 bases from J, the junction kept 7 bases outside the gene matches. CDR3 amino acids: CASSLGGREYEQFF. The DNA of the CDR3 is TGCGCCAGCAGCTTAGGGGGCAGGGAGTATGAGCAGTTCTTC.

This chain joins TRBV6-1 and TRBJ2-5; 9 nucleotides line up with TRBD1. Germline-derived CDR1 and CDR2 are MNHNS and SASEGT. The junction had 6 bases not matched to a gene; V was cut back by 6 bases and J by 4 bases. The CDR3 sequence is 14 residues long. The CDR3: CASREKGQGETQYF. In DNA, the CDR3 is TGTGCCAGCAGGGAGAAGGGACAGGGAGAGACCCAGTACTTC.

This clone was counted only a few times. The genes are TRBV19 and TRBJ2-7; weak D call: TRBD1 (6 bases). The CDR3 is 14 amino acids. The germline CDR1 and CDR2 sequences are LNHDA and SQIVND (reference sequence). The germline V and J ends were trimmed by 6 bases and 2 bases, with 14 bases remaining between them. The CDR3 sequence: CASRDTGLTYEQYF. CDR3 DNA sequence: TGTGCCAGTAGAGATACAGGGCTCACCTACGAGCAGTACTTC.